This T cell receptor beta chain comes out of a study of post-analysis software for immune sequencing data. TCR beta cDNA libraries had unique molecular identifiers. Roughly 500,000 cDNA molecules were obtained per 1 to 10 million input T cells. TCRdb redid the calling of the PCR reads with MiXCR, one entry per CDR3 protein. The repertoire consists of fewer than 900,000 distinct CDR3 sequences, with about 43% occurring once and the leading ten covering approximately 4.4%. Germline assignment: CDR1 KGHDR and CDR2 SFDVKD. The CDR3 consists of 14 residues. The ends were cut back, 5 bases at V and 1 base at J, with 8 bases in the middle. The table lists this clonotype with a few counts. Its antigen remains unknown. Broader study findings: Controls significantly exceeded multiple sclerosis patients in normalized Chao1 diversity. TRBV segments more frequent in patients than in controls numbered several and included TRBV5-6, TRBV5-1 and TRBV20-1. Strong co-clustering by F measure linked samples that shared a preparation batch.

Source material: blood. The source is a girl under 18 with multiple sclerosis. This rearrangement joins TRBV24-1 to TRBJ2-1, with D unresolved. CDR3 residues: CATSAWDSYNEQFF. The CDR3 bases are TGTGCCACCAGTGCGTGGGATTCCTACAATGAGCAGTTCTTC.